This TCR beta chain was recovered during a study of T cell responses to AZD1222 COVID-19 vaccine. In the study overall: The study pooled second doses at about 4 or about 12 weeks. Study-wide points: A rise in Spike-specific TCR breadth and depth followed two AZD1222 doses.

Clones were read by immunoSEQ multiplex PCR, and TCRdb kept only the in-frame ones, dropping some. The table shows 110,000 to 150,000 clones, with just under 95% occurring only once. Trimming removed 6 bases from V and 0 bases from J, with 14 bases in between. Germline CDR1 and CDR2: SGHKS and YYEKEE (reference sequence). This CDR3 has 15 amino acids. As for this clone: Antigen unknown.

This receptor was identified in an adult in good health. Sequenced here: peripheral blood, sampled on day 0 of AZD1222 vaccination. The rearrangement joins TRBV5-5 to TRBJ2-3; D unclear. The CDR3 coding sequence is TGTGCCAGCATTTATCGCGACCCTAGCACAGATACGCAGTATTTT. It encodes CASIYRDPSTDTQYF.